This TCR beta chain derives from a study of metastatic and nonmetastatic thyroid tumors. Germline CDR1 MNHEY, CDR2 SVGAGI. The J segment lost 6 bases and the V segment lost 4 bases, leaving 8 bases of the junction unmatched. CDR3 length: 14 residues. TCRdb re-analyzed the PCR reads through MiXCR. The sample includes about 39,000 clones, 18% of them seen just once. This clone is labeled medium-sized. Patients underwent thyroid surgery, and none had received any treatment before it. Sequences were obtained from tumor tissue. The chain couples TRBV6-5 to TRBJ2-7; 8 bases are shared with TRBD1. The sequence derives from a female donor with papillary thyroid cancer or a benign thyroid nodule (not recorded which). Some clones in this sample may be carry-over from other donors' samples. The DNA of the CDR3 is TGTGCCAGCAGTTCCTCGGACAGGGATCGCGAGCAGTACTTC. Its protein product is CASSSSDRDREQYF.